A selection of T cell receptor beta chains follows, all from one sample in a study of T-cell memory formation after mild COVID-19. TCRdb fed the 5' RACE reads into MiXCR, producing one record per CDR3 protein. The repertoire holds 450,000 to 650,000 distinct CDR3 sequences, with about 20% as singletons. Input material: PBMCs or a T cell subset sorted from them (not recorded which). The origin of the receptors is an adult woman who had mild COVID-19 (a few samples of this study predate the infection). Cell type and time point are not known. Both conserved end residues are part of each CDR3. A D gene is named only where the DNA matches it firmly. Part of the rows lack a size; the others show once, few, many or a class for expanded clones.

d_call clone_size j_call cdr3_length v_call cdr3_aa cdr3_nt
TRBD1 . TRBJ2-7 14 TRBV25-1 CASSDDGQGYEQYF TGTGCCAGCAGTGATGACGGACAGGGCTACGAGCAGTACTTC
. . TRBJ1-5 15 TRBV6-2/TRBV6-3 CASSGTSRINQPQHF TGTGCCAGCAGTGGGACGTCGAGGATCAATCAGCCCCAGCATTTT
TRBD2 . TRBJ2-1 15 TRBV5-5 CASSVVAGAGNEQFF TGTGCCAGCAGCGTCGTAGCGGGAGCTGGCAATGAGCAGTTCTTC
. few TRBJ2-3 14 TRBV7-9 CASRGGGGTDTQYF TGTGCCAGCAGAGGGGGAGGTGGCACAGATACGCAGTATTTT
. few TRBJ1-5 12 TRBV12-3/TRBV12-4 CASKDSNQPQHF TGTGCCAGCAAGGATAGCAATCAGCCCCAGCATTTT
TRBD2 few TRBJ2-4 18 TRBV20-1 CSARDRLAGERGKNIQYF TGCAGTGCTAGAGATCGGCTAGCGGGGGAGAGGGGCAAAAACATTCAGTACTTC
. . TRBJ1-5 14 TRBV7-2 CASSPPGTHQPQHF TGTGCCAGCAGCCCCCCCGGTACCCATCAGCCCCAGCATTTT
. many TRBJ2-2 13 TRBV5-6 CASSLGYTGELFF TGTGCCAGCAGCTTGGGATACACCGGGGAGCTGTTTTTT
. . TRBJ1-5 13 TRBV6-2/TRBV6-3 CASSYWSNQPQHF TGTGCCAGCAGTTATTGGAGCAATCAGCCCCAGCATTTT
TRBD1 few TRBJ2-7 15 TRBV4-3 CASSQQWGQGYEQYF TGCGCCAGCAGCCAACAATGGGGACAGGGCTACGAGCAGTACTTC
. few TRBJ1-4 14 TRBV18 CASSQQETNEKLFF TGTGCCAGCTCTCAACAGGAAACGAATGAAAAACTGTTTTTT
. few TRBJ2-7 15 TRBV20-1 CSAFLPFPFHYEQYF TGCAGTGCTTTCCTTCCATTCCCCTTTCACTACGAGCAGTACTTC
. . TRBJ1-2 13 TRBV7-2 CASTAVNRAGYTF TGTGCCAGCACCGCCGTAAACAGGGCTGGCTACACCTTC
TRBD1 few TRBJ2-1 16 TRBV28 CASRPPTWTGDNEQFF TGTGCCAGCAGGCCGCCGACCTGGACAGGGGACAATGAGCAGTTCTTC
TRBD1 . TRBJ1-2 15 TRBV19 CASSISWTGIDGYTF TGTGCCAGTAGTATAAGTTGGACAGGGATCGATGGCTACACCTTC
. few TRBJ1-5 14 TRBV5-1 CASSLGQVDQPQHF TGCGCCAGCAGCTTGGGACAGGTAGATCAGCCCCAGCATTTT
. many TRBJ1-1 13 TRBV12-3/TRBV12-4 CASSLVGGTEAFF TGTGCCAGCAGCTTAGTAGGGGGCACTGAAGCTTTCTTT
. . TRBJ1-2 14 TRBV6-2/TRBV6-3 CASRISGTNYGYTF TGTGCCAGCAGGATCTCCGGGACAAACTATGGCTACACCTTC
. many TRBJ2-5 10 TRBV29-1 CSVDGETQYF TGCAGCGTTGATGGCGAGACCCAGTACTTC
. many TRBJ2-5 13 TRBV5-1 CASSLGPQETQYF TGCGCCAGCAGCCTGGGACCGCAAGAGACCCAGTACTTC
TRBD2 few TRBJ2-5 14 TRBV20-1 CSAPLAGGLGTQYF TGCAGTGCGCCTCTAGCGGGGGGGCTCGGGACCCAGTACTTC
TRBD1 . TRBJ2-6 17 TRBV7-9 CASSLTGSFSGANVLTF TGTGCCAGCAGCTTGACAGGGAGTTTCTCTGGGGCCAACGTCCTGACTTTC
TRBD1 . TRBJ2-7 17 TRBV28 CASRTGQGRRATYEQYF TGTGCCAGCAGGACAGGACAGGGACGGCGGGCCACCTACGAGCAGTACTTC
. few TRBJ2-3 16 TRBV4-1 CASSQELSPGTDTQYF TGCGCCAGCAGCCAAGAATTGTCGCCGGGGACAGATACGCAGTATTTT
. . TRBJ1-4 15 TRBV14 CASSRERVGGEKLFF TGTGCCAGCAGCAGGGAACGAGTCGGGGGTGAAAAACTGTTTTTT
TRBD1 few TRBJ1-2 13 TRBV12-3/TRBV12-4 CASSPGQPYGYTF TGTGCCAGCAGCCCGGGACAGCCCTATGGCTACACCTTC
. few TRBJ1-2 15 TRBV5-4 CASSTFQQGNYGYTF TGTGCCAGCAGCACCTTCCAGCAGGGGAACTATGGCTACACCTTC
. few TRBJ2-3 13 TRBV19 CASTPHGTDTQYF TGTGCCAGTACCCCGCACGGGACAGATACGCAGTATTTT
. few TRBJ2-7 14 TRBV5-1 CASSLAVEGGEQYF TGCGCCAGCAGCTTGGCCGTTGAAGGGGGCGAGCAGTACTTC
. . TRBJ1-1 16 TRBV29-1 CSVYFVEFTGNTEAFF TGCAGCGTTTATTTTGTGGAATTTACAGGGAACACTGAAGCTTTCTTT
TRBD1 few TRBJ1-1 14 TRBV7-9 CASSVTGANTEAFF TGTGCCAGCAGCGTGACAGGGGCAAACACTGAAGCTTTCTTT
. . TRBJ1-5 15 TRBV12-3/TRBV12-4 CASSLARTSNQPQHF TGTGCCAGCAGTTTAGCAAGAACTAGCAATCAGCCCCAGCATTTT
TRBD2 . TRBJ2-1 12 TRBV11-1 CASSSSGPEQFF TGTGCCAGCAGCTCTAGCGGACCTGAGCAGTTCTTC